This T cell receptor beta chain was obtained from a study of Ad26.COV2.S vaccination and SARS-CoV-2 variants. Study background: Ad26.COV2.S shots went into the muscle once or twice, 56 days apart.

The V gene's germline CDR1 is LGHNA and CDR2 YNFKEQ. The CDR3 is 16 amino acids. The junction had 7 bases not matched to a gene; V was cut back by 4 bases and J by 6 bases. The treatment was: 15 to 20 received Ad26.COV2.S at low or high dose, single or two shots; a few received placebo; per-sample allocation not given. Following the first vaccine or placebo injection, samples were taken on day 63. As regards this clone: Antigen unknown.

Method: immunoSEQ multiplex PCR; TCRdb's copy keeps in-frame clones and lacks some. The sample records around 300,000 clones, around nine tenths being singletons. Findings and caveats of the study: Post-vaccination breadth of spike-specific CD8+ and CD4+ T cell responses was reportedly substantial.

The sequence was obtained from a person aged 18-60 years who received the Ad26.COV2.S COVID-19 vaccine or a placebo. Here the sequenced sample was peripheral blood, taken in a trial of Ad26.COV2.S vaccine versus placebo. The chain has TRBV4-2 and TRBJ2-1, with TRBD2 matching 12 bases. DNA of the CDR3: TGTGCCAGCAGCCCGTCTAGCGGGAGGGGTTTCAATGAGCAGTTCTTC. As protein: CASSPSSGRGFNEQFF.